This TCR beta chain derives from a study of blood T cell repertoires in COVID-19. This CDR3 is built from 16 residues. This table comes from immunoSEQ multiplex PCR, and its TCRdb copy is limited to in-frame clones, with some not included. Of approximately 250,000 clones listed, 75% to 95% are singletons. V and J are TRBV21-1 and TRBJ1-2; the table assigns TRBD1, which was not confirmed against the DNA. TRBV21-1 is flagged as a pseudogene. Source material: PBMCs or T cells enriched from blood (not recorded which). The TCR originated in a man aged 35-49 years who had been exposed to COVID-19. The CDR3 region is CASSEDFRDRGNGYTF. The DNA for the CDR3 is TGTGCCAGCAGCGAAGATTTCCGGGACAGGGGGAATGGCTACACCTTC.